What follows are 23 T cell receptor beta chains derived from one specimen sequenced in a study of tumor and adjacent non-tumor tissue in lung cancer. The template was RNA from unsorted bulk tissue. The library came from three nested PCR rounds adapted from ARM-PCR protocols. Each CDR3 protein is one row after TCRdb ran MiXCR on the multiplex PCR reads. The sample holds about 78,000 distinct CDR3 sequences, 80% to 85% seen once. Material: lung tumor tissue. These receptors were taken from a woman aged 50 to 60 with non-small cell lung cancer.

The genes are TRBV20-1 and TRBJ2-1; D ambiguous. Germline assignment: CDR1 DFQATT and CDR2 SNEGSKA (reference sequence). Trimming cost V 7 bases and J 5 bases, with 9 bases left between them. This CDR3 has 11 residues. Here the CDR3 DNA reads TGCAGTGTTCTATGCAACAATGAGCAGTTCTTC. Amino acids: CSVLCNNEQFF.

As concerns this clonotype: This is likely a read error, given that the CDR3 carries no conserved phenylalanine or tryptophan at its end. The CDR3 nucleotides are TGTGCCAGCACCTCAGAGGGCGGGGGAAGCCCCTACAATGAGCAGTTCTTA. Translation: CASTSEGGGSPYNEQFL. The chain carries TRBV11-2 and TRBJ2-1; TRBD2 matches at 7 bases. Germline V gene data show CDR1 as SGHAT and CDR2 as FQNNGV. Germline trimming cut 7 bases from V and 2 bases from J; bases unmatched to any gene: 14. The CDR3 sequence is 17 residues long.

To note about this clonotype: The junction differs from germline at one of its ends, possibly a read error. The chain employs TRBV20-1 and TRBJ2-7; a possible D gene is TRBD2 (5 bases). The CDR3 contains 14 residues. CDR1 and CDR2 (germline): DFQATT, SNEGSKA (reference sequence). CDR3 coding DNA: TGCTGTGCTAGCTCCCCAGGAGGTTCCTGCGAGCAGTACTTC. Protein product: CCASSPGGSCEQYF.

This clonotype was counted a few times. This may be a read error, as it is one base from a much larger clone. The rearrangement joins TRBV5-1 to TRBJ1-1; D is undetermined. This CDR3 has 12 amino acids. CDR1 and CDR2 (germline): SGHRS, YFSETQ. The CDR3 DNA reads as TGCGCCAGCAAATCAATGAACGCTGAAGCTTTCTTT. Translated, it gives CASKSMNAEAFF.

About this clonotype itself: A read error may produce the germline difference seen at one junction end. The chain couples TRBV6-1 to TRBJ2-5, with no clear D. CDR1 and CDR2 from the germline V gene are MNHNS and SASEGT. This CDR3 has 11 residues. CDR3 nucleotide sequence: TGTGCCAGCAGCAGATGTCGGACCGAGTACTTC. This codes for CASSRCRTEYF.

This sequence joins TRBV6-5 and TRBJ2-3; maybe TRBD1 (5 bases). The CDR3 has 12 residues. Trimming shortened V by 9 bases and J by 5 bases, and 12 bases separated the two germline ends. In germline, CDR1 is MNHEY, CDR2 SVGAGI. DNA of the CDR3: TGTGCCAGAAGCAATAGGGGAGATACGCAGTATTTT. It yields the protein CARSNRGDTQYF.

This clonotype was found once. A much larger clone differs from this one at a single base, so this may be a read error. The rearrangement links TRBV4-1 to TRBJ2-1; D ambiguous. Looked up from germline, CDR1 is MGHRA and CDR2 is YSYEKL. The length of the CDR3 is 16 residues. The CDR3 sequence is CASSQDLMGFRNEQSF. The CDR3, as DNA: TGCGCCAGCAGCCAAGATCTAATGGGGTTCCGCAATGAGCAGTCCTTC.

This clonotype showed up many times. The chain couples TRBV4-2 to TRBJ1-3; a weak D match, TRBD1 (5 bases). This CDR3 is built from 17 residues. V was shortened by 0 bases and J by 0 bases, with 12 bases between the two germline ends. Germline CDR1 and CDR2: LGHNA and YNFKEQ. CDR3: CASSQELQGLSGNTIYF. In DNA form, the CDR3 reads TGTGCCAGCAGCCAAGAGTTGCAGGGCCTCTCTGGAAACACCATATATTTT.

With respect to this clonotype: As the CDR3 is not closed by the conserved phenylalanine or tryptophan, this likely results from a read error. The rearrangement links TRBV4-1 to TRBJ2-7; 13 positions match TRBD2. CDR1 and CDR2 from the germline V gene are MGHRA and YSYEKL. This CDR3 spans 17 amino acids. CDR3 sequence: CAGSQDRRTSGRIEQYL. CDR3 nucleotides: TGCGCCGGCAGCCAAGATAGGAGGACTAGCGGGAGAATCGAGCAGTACTTG.

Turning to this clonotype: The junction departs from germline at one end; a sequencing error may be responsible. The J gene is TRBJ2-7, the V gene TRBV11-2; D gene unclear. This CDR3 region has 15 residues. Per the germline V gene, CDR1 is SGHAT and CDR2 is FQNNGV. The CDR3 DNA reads TGTGTCAGCAGCTTATCTCCGAATCCCTCCCGCGAGCAGTACTTC. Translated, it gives CVSSLSPNPSREQYF.

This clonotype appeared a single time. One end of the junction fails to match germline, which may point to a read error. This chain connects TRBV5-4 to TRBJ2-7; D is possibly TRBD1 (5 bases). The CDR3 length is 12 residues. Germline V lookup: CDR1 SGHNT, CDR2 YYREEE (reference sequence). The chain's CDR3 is CASSTRQWLEYF. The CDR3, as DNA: TGCGCCAGCAGCACCAGACAGTGGTTGGAGTACTTC. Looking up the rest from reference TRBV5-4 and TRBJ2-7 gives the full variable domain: ETGVTQSPTHLIKTRGQQVTLRCSSQSGHNTVSWYQQALGQGPQFIFQYYREEENGRGNFPPRFSGLQFPNYSSELNVNALELDDSALYLCASSTRQWLEYFGPGTRLTVT.

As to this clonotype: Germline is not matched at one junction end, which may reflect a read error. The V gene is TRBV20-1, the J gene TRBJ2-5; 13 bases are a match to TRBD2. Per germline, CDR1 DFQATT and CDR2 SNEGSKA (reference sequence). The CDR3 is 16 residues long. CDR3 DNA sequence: TGCAGTGCTGGAGGAGAGCCGGGAGGGACTAGCGGGACCCAGAACTTC. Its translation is CSAGGEPGGTSGTQNF.

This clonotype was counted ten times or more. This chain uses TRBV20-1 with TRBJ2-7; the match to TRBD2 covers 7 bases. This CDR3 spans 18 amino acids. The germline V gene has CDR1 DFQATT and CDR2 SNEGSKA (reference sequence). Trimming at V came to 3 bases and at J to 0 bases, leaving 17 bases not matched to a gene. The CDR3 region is CSARVVAGHKTDSYEQYF. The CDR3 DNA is TGCAGTGCTAGGGTGGTAGCGGGCCATAAGACTGACTCCTACGAGCAGTACTTC.

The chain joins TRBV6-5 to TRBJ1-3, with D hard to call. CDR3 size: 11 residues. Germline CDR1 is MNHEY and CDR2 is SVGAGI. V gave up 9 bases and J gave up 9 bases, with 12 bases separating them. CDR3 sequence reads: CASSSGSTIYF. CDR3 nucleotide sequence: TGTGCCAGTTCGTCTGGGAGCACCATATATTTT.

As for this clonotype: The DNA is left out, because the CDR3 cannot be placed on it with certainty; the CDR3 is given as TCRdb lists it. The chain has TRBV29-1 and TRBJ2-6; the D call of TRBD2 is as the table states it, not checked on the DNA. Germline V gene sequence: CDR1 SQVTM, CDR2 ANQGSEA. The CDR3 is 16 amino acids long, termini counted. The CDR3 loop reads CSAWALGSSGANVLIF.

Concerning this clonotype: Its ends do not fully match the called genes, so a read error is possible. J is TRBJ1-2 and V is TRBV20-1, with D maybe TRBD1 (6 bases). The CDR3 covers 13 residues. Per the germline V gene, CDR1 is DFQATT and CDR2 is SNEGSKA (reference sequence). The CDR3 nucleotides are TGCAGTGGGACGAGACGGGGGGCTAATGGCTACATCTTC. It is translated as CSGTRRGANGYIF.

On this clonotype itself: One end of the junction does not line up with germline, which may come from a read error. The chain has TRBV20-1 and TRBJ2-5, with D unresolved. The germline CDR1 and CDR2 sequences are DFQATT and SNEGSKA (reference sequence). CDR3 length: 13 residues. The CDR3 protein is CSARRWVGETQNF. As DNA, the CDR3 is TGCAGTGCTAGAAGGTGGGTCGGAGAGACCCAGAACTTC.

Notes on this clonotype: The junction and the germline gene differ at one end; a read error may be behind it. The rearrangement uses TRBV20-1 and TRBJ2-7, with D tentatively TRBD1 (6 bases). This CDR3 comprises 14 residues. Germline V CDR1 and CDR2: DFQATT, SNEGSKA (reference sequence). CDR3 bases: TGCAGTGCTAGAGATTTGGACAGAGGCTACGATCAGTACTTC. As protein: CSARDLDRGYDQYF.

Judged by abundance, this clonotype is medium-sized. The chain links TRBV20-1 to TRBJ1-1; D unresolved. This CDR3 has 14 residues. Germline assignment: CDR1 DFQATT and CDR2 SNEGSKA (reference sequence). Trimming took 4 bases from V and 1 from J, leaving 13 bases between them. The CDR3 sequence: CSANGRGENTEAFF. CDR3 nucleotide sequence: TGCAGTGCTAACGGGCGCGGGGAGAACACTGAAGCTTTCTTT.

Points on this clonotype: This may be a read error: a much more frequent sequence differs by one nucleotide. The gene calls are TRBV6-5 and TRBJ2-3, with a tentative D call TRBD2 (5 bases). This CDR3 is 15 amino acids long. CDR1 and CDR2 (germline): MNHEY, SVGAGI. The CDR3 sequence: CACSAPGRLTDTQYF. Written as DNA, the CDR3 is TGTGCCTGCAGTGCCCCGGGCCGACTAACAGATACGCAGTATTTT.

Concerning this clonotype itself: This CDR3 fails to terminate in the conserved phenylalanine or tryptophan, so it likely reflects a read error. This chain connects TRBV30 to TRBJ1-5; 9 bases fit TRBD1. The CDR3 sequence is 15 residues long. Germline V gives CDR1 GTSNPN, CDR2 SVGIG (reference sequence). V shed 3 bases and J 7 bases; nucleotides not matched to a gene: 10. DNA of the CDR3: TGTGCCTGGAGCTTCACCGGGACAGGGAACCAGCCCCAGCATTAT. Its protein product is CAWSFTGTGNQPQHY.

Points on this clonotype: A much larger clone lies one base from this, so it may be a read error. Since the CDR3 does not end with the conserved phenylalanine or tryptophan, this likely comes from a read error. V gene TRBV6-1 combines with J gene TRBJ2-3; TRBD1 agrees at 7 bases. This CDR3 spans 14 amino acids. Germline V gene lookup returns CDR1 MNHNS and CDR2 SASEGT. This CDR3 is CACSLDRSSDTQYL. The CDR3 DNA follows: TGTGCCTGCAGTCTGGACAGGTCCTCAGATACGCAGTATTTG.

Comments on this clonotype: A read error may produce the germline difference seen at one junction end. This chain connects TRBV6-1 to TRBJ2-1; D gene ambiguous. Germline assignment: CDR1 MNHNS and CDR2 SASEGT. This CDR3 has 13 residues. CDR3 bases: TGTGCCAGCACGACGGCGTACGGCAATGAGCTGTTCTTC. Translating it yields CASTTAYGNELFF.